A single T cell receptor beta chain is shown here with its context. This clonotype was counted many times. Its antigen target is currently unknown. The junction departs from germline at one end; a sequencing error may be responsible. Ophthalmopathy patients had moderately to severely active disease, with a Clinical Activity Score of 3 or more, a NOSPECS grade of 4 or more, and a disease duration of less than 3 months. Exclusion was applied to patients with uncontrolled infections, other autoimmune diseases, pregnancy or lactation. Diagnoses were based on clinical symptoms, serum thyroxine and TRAb, thyroid ultrasound and orbital computed tomography. PBMCs were isolated from 7.5 to 10 ml of fresh peripheral blood by Ficoll-Paque density gradient centrifugation. Total RNA was extracted with Trizol reagent, and quality was checked on an Agilent 2100 Bioanalyzer. The sample originates from a study of T cells in Graves' hyperthyroidism and ophthalmopathy (dated by TCRdb to the late 2010s). Regarding the research as a whole: Peripheral blood samples were taken at initial diagnosis, before any treatment was given. To identify TCR V-J signatures that set the groups apart, the researchers used a discovery cohort of 100 patients, made up of roughly 45 with Graves' ophthalmopathy and about 55 with stable Graves' hyperthyroidism. Whether ophthalmopathy could be predicted prospectively was tested in an independent validation cohort made up of about 20 hyperthyroidism patients plus 17 patients who later progressed to ophthalmopathy. The 75 to 100 discovery patients were randomly divided into training and test sets at a 7:3 ratio. In addition, the study compared T-cell repertoires in thyroid tissue and in blood from roughly 6 Graves' hyperthyroidism patients. Once sampling was done, hyperthyroidism patients were given methimazole at a starting dose of 30 mg daily, whereas ophthalmopathy patients were given high-dose intravenous methylprednisolone. The paper describes TCR Vbeta CDR3 sequencing of 120 to 150 peripheral blood samples, made up of around 41 ophthalmopathy patients, some 76 hyperthyroidism patients and 17 progressor patients.

The TCR beta CDR3 regions were amplified from RNA transcripts. A first-round RT-PCR of the TCR CDR3 used the HTBI primer set with the Qiagen OneStep RT-PCR kit. Libraries were constructed in a second round of multiplex PCR, after which size selection and purification were carried out. Libraries were sequenced paired-end with 100 bp reads on an Illumina HiSeq2000. In the original analysis: SOAPnuke was used to process the raw data, removing reads that contained adapters or uncalled bases, had a mean Phred below 15, or lacked an exact match to the constant primer or identifier. High-quality paired reads were merged using COPE v1.2.5, and each unique nucleotide sequence was defined as a clonotype. MiTCR v1.1 was used to align clonotypes to the IMGT TRBV, TRBD and TRBJ reference segments. The analysis was restricted to V-J combinations with a frequency above 0.0001, which together covered roughly 99% of the repertoires. A TCS score was defined as the ratio of F50 (clonal expansion) to E x V (chaos), with BLOSUM62-based TCRdist applied between CDR3 peptides within each V-J. Welch's t-statistics and random forest reduced fewer than 550 V-J features to under 15, which were used in a naive Bayes classifier (R e1071). TCRdb redid the processing of the public reads, applying fastp at Q25 and MiXCR, and retained in-frame beta chains. CDR3 protein duplicates are merged, each entry listing the most common genes and DNA. These V and J calls are TCRdb output, not the study's own analysis. A total of approximately 600,000 distinct CDR3 sequences appear in this sample, 14% of them only once. The ten most abundant clones make up less than 9% of the sample.

Overall study outcomes, separate from this receptor: Sample size was not statistically predetermined, and blinding of investigators to group allocation was not performed. Most expanded thyroid clonotypes (frequency above 0.001) were also detected in blood, a finding suggesting that blood repertoires may reflect thyroid immune responses. In cross-validation, a model built on a 13 V-J signature told ophthalmopathy apart from stable hyperthyroidism with 87.88% sensitivity and roughly 81% specificity, and in testing the same model reached 80%/75%. In validation, the model predicted progression to ophthalmopathy with 55% to 71% sensitivity and roughly 75% specificity, a median of about 6 months before onset.

The sequenced sample was blood. The clonotype was recovered from a woman in her late teens or twenties with Graves' ophthalmopathy.

The sequenced DNA is TGTGCCAGCAGCTTGGTTACAGGGGCGGCCTTC. This yields the protein CASSLVTGAAF. Recombination linked TRBV7-2 to TRBJ1-2; 7 of the junction bases match TRBD1. According to the germline V gene, CDR1 reads SGHTA and CDR2 reads FQGNSA. From its cysteine to its phenylalanine, the CDR3 spans 11 amino acids. This entry keeps only the CDR3 DNA: 33 bases, framed from base 1.